The 30 T cell receptor beta chains below were found in one sample sequenced in a study of blood T cell repertoires in COVID-19. Libraries were prepared by immunoSEQ multiplex PCR; TCRdb keeps only in-frame clonotypes and omits some of them. Among some 250,000 clones listed, about 83% were seen once. Input material: peripheral blood. The receptors derive from a man of 80 years or more with acute or convalescent COVID-19.

The gene calls are TRBV20-1 and TRBJ2-7; TRBD2 agrees at 8 bases. CDR3 length equals 14 residues. Germline-derived CDR1 and CDR2 are DFQATT and SNEGSKA (reference sequence). V lost 3 bases to trimming and J lost 4 bases; unmatched junction nucleotides: 8. The CDR3 loop is CSASKRESFYEQYF. CDR3 nucleotide sequence: TGCAGTGCTAGTAAGCGGGAGTCGTTTTACGAGCAGTACTTC.

This chain uses TRBV9 with TRBJ2-7; 7 nucleotides line up with TRBD1. There are 15 residues in the CDR3. Trimming removed 0 bases from V and 2 bases from J; junction bases left unmatched: 5. Germline values: CDR1 SGDLS, CDR2 YYNGEE. CDR3 bases: TGTGCCAGCAGCGTAGGGGGACAGCAACCCTACGAGCAGTACTTC. It codes for CASSVGGQQPYEQYF.

The rearrangement uses TRBV4-3 and TRBJ1-5; no reliable D call. Germline values: CDR1 LGHNA, CDR2 YSLEER. The CDR3 covers 16 residues. Trimming took 4 bases from V and 5 from J, leaving 18 bases between them. Written as DNA, the CDR3 is TGCGCCAGCAGCCCGCAGGTTGCTGGCCAAGATCAGCCCCAGCATTTT. Its translation: CASSPQVAGQDQPQHF.

The J gene is TRBJ2-1, the V gene TRBV10-3; no reliable D call. Germline V gene sequence: CDR1 ENHRY, CDR2 SYGVKD. Between the trimmed V and J ends, which lost 0 bases and 11 bases, there was a span of 11 bases. CDR3 length: 13 residues. The CDR3 region is CAISESSPPQQFF. CDR3 DNA sequence: TGTGCCATCAGTGAGTCGAGCCCTCCCCAGCAGTTCTTC.

As to this clone: Within the sample, other DNA sequences also encode this same CDR3. The chain has TRBV5-1 and TRBJ1-4; 8 bases fit TRBD1. Germline V gives CDR1 SGHRS, CDR2 YFSETQ. The length of the CDR3 is 15 residues. Trimming cost V 2 bases and J 0 bases; bases outside gene matches: 0. The CDR3 DNA follows: TGCGCCAGCAGCTTACAGGGGGCAACTAATGAAAAACTGTTTTTT. Its translation: CASSLQGATNEKLFF.

CDR3 sequence reads: CASGQGAAGELFF. CDR3 sequence (DNA): TGTGCCAGCGGACAGGGGGCTGCCGGGGAGCTGTTTTTT. The V call is TRBV3-1 (or the pseudogene TRBV3-2), the J call TRBJ2-2, with TRBD1 identical over 11 bases. The CDR3 is 13 residues long. The J segment lost 6 bases and the V segment lost 8 bases, leaving 2 bases of the junction unmatched. Germline V gene sequence: CDR1 LGHDT, CDR2 YNNKEL (reference sequence).

The chain combines TRBV19 with TRBJ1-3; D is uncertain. Germline CDR1 is LNHDA and CDR2 is SQIVND (reference sequence). The CDR3 is 11 residues long. Trimming removed 6 bases at V and 8 bases at J, with 8 bases between. CDR3: CASRVTDTIYF. The CDR3 DNA follows: TGTGCCAGTAGAGTTACAGACACCATATATTTT.

The genes are TRBV6-5 and TRBJ2-5; a weak D match, TRBD2 (5 bases). The CDR3 totals 14 residues. Germline V gene lookup returns CDR1 MNHEY and CDR2 SVGAGI. Trimming stripped 8 bases from V and 4 bases from J, with 17 bases between. CDR3 sequence reads: CASGLVGEGETQYF. The DNA of the CDR3 is TGTGCCAGCGGATTAGTAGGCGAGGGAGAGACCCAGTACTTC.

This rearrangement joins TRBV5-1 to TRBJ1-6; D gene uncertain. V lost 0 bases and J lost 7, with 5 bases in between. The CDR3 length is 13 residues. Germline V lookup: CDR1 SGHRS, CDR2 YFSETQ. The CDR3 loop is CASSLEENSPLHF. The DNA of the CDR3 is TGCGCCAGCAGCTTGGAGGAGAATTCACCCCTCCACTTT.

This chain connects TRBV19 to TRBJ2-1, with TRBD2 matching over 8 bases. This CDR3 region has 14 residues. Germline values: CDR1 LNHDA, CDR2 SQIVND (reference sequence). Unmatched junction bases numbered 6, after V lost 4 bases and J lost 7 bases. The CDR3 reads CASSTLSGNNEQFF. The CDR3 DNA follows: TGTGCCAGTAGTACCCTTAGCGGGAATAATGAGCAGTTCTTC.

The J gene is TRBJ2-1, the V gene TRBV5-1; D is perhaps TRBD1 (6 bases). Trimming removed 0 bases at V and 7 bases at J, with 11 bases between. Germline CDR1 reads SGHRS; CDR2 reads YFSETQ. The CDR3 has 14 amino acids. The CDR3: CASSLGQAGNEQFF. Here the CDR3 DNA reads TGCGCCAGCAGCTTGGGACAGGCTGGGAATGAGCAGTTCTTC. The full variable domain, completed using reference TRBV5-1 and TRBJ2-1, is KAGVTQTPRYLIKTRGQQVTLSCSPISGHRSVSWYQQTPGQGLQFLFEYFSETQRNKGNFPGRFSGRQFSNSRSEMNVSTLELGDSALYLCASSLGQAGNEQFFGPGTRLTVL.

For this clone: The same CDR3 is also encoded by other DNA sequences in this sample. The V and J genes are TRBV2 and TRBJ1-2; no clear D gene. CDR1 is SNHLY and CDR2 is FYNNEI in the germline V gene. The CDR3 extends over 11 amino acids. Between the trimmed V and J ends, which lost 5 bases and 3 bases, there was a span of 4 bases. The CDR3 loop is CASSLHYGYTF. Written as DNA, the CDR3 is TGTGCCAGCAGTCTACACTATGGCTACACCTTC. Combining the CDR3 with reference TRBV2 and TRBJ1-2 gives the whole variable domain EPEVTQTPSHQVTQMGQEVILRCVPISNHLYFYWYRQILGQKVEFLVSFYNNEISEKSEIFDDQFSVERPDGSNFTLKIRSTKLEDSAMYFCASSLHYGYTFGSGTRLTVV.

The chain carries TRBV11-2 and TRBJ2-4; possibly TRBD1 for D (5 bases). Between the trimmed V and J ends, which lost 7 bases and 1 base, there was a span of 8 bases. Germline CDR1 and CDR2: SGHAT and FQNNGV. The CDR3 has 13 amino acids. In DNA, the CDR3 is TGTGCCAGCACCCGACAGGCCAAAAACATTCAGTACTTC. Translating it yields CASTRQAKNIQYF.

V is TRBV7-2 and J is TRBJ1-5; 8 bases agree with TRBD1. The CDR3 totals 14 residues. Trimming at V came to 5 bases and at J to 6 bases, leaving 6 bases not matched to a gene. Per the germline V gene, CDR1 is SGHTA and CDR2 is FQGNSA. CDR3 loop: CASSTGQGGQPQHF. CDR3 nucleotides: TGTGCCAGCAGCACCGGACAGGGTGGTCAGCCCCAGCATTTT.

This clone was observed a single time. The chain recombines TRBV19 with TRBJ2-2; 7 nucleotides match TRBD1. The CDR3 contains 14 residues. The J segment lost 5 bases and the V segment lost 6 bases, leaving 6 bases of the junction unmatched. Germline CDR1 is LNHDA and CDR2 is SQIVND (reference sequence). The CDR3 DNA is TGTGCCAGTAGCGGGACAGTCAGGACCGGGGAGCTGTTTTTT. Translating it yields CASSGTVRTGELFF.

V usage is TRBV27 and J usage is TRBJ1-2; the D gene is possibly TRBD1 (6 bases). Germline V gene sequence: CDR1 MNHEY, CDR2 SMNVEV (reference sequence). The germline V and J ends were trimmed by 1 base and 8 bases, with 14 bases remaining between them. CDR3 length equals 14 residues. The CDR3 region is CASSLFRTDVGYTF. The CDR3 DNA is TGTGCCAGCAGTTTATTTAGGACAGACGTCGGCTACACCTTC.

J is TRBJ1-1 and V is TRBV7-2; possibly TRBD1 for D (5 bases). Germline V gene sequence: CDR1 SGHTA, CDR2 FQGNSA. The ends were cut back, 4 bases at V and 3 bases at J, with 15 bases in the middle. The CDR3 has 15 residues. The CDR3 DNA is TGTGCCAGCAGCTCCAAACAACAGGCATACACTGAAGCTTTCTTT. Translating it yields CASSSKQQAYTEAFF.

This chain uses TRBV28 with TRBJ2-3; D unresolved. The germline V gene encodes CDR1 MDHEN and CDR2 SYDVKM. This CDR3 has 15 residues. V shed 4 bases and J shed 5 bases, with 16 bases lying between them. In DNA, the CDR3 is TGTGCCAGCAGTTCAATGGGCCGCCTCTTAGATACGCAGTATTTT. Protein product: CASSSMGRLLDTQYF.

This clone came up a few times. The chain employs TRBV7-8 and TRBJ1-2, with D maybe TRBD1 (6 bases). V lost 4 bases to trimming and J lost 8 bases, with 14 bases between them. Germline V CDR1 and CDR2: SGHVS, FQNEAQ. This CDR3 spans 13 amino acids. CDR3 loop: CASSYPWTDGYTF. Written as DNA, the CDR3 is TGTGCCAGCAGCTACCCCTGGACAGACGGCTACACCTTC.

The CDR3 bases are TGTGCCAGTAGTATAGTGGCAGGGTCCTCCTACGAGCAGTACTTC. Translation gives CASSIVAGSSYEQYF. The V and J genes are TRBV19 and TRBJ2-7; TRBD1 is a possible D gene (5 bases). Germline CDR1 reads LNHDA; CDR2 reads SQIVND (reference sequence). This CDR3 region has 15 residues. Trimming took 1 base from V and 0 from J, leaving 10 bases between them.

The chain couples TRBV28 to TRBJ1-3; D ambiguous. The CDR3 is 15 amino acids. Trimming cost V 5 bases and J 0 bases, with 11 bases left between them. Germline V gene sequence: CDR1 MDHEN, CDR2 SYDVKM. In DNA, the CDR3 is TGTGCCAGCAGTCTAAAGCCCTACTCTGGAAACACCATATATTTT. Amino acids: CASSLKPYSGNTIYF.

V gene TRBV6-5 combines with J gene TRBJ1-4; perhaps TRBD1 as D (5 bases). Germline loops: CDR1 MNHEY, CDR2 SVGAGI. The CDR3 is 16 residues long. V lost 4 bases and J lost 8, with 20 bases in between. The CDR3 region has the DNA TGTGCCAGCAGTTTTAGACAGACGCTCCATGGAGAAAAACTGTTTTTT. Protein product: CASSFRQTLHGEKLFF.

The table lists this clone with a few counts. The chain combines TRBV3-1 (or the pseudogene TRBV3-2) with TRBJ1-1, with unresolved D. V dropped 1 base and J dropped 0 bases, with 9 bases sitting between them. The CDR3 sequence is 15 residues long. The germline V gene encodes CDR1 LGHDT and CDR2 YNNKEL (reference sequence). The CDR3 nucleotides are TGTGCCAGCAGCCAAGCCCAGGTCCTGAACACTGAAGCTTTCTTT. Amino acid sequence: CASSQAQVLNTEAFF.

The chain couples TRBV7-2 to TRBJ2-3; 11 nucleotides align to TRBD1. CDR1 is SGHTA and CDR2 is FQGNSA in the germline V gene. The CDR3 extends over 16 amino acids. After removal of 7 bases from V and 1 base from J, the junction contained 7 bases not matched to a gene. CDR3 region: CASTPDRGHGTDTQYF. DNA for the CDR3: TGTGCCAGCACGCCGGACAGGGGGCATGGCACAGATACGCAGTATTTT.

The chain has TRBV18 and TRBJ2-3, with TRBD2 identical over 9 bases. Germline V gives CDR1 KGHSH, CDR2 LQKENI. The CDR3 has 16 residues. Unmatched junction bases numbered 5, after V lost 0 bases and J lost 4 bases. CDR3 bases: TGTGCCAGCTCACCACCGGTGGCGGGGGGGGCAGATACGCAGTATTTT. This translates into CASSPPVAGGADTQYF.

The chain couples TRBV18 to TRBJ1-1; D might be TRBD1 (5 bases). Germline CDR1 is KGHSH and CDR2 is LQKENI. Trimming pared 3 bases from V and 1 base from J, leaving 9 bases between. CDR3 length: 14 residues. The CDR3 coding sequence is TGTGCCAGCTCACCTCAGGGAGGGAACACTGAAGCTTTCTTT. Translated: CASSPQGGNTEAFF.

The rearrangement uses TRBV6-5 and TRBJ1-4; weak D call: TRBD1 (5 bases). CDR1 and CDR2 from the germline V gene are MNHEY and SVGAGI. CDR3 size: 15 residues. V shed 4 bases and J shed 3 bases, with 12 bases lying between them. In nucleotides, the CDR3 is TGTGCCAGCAGTTTCCAGGGTACCGCTAATGAAAAACTGTTTTTT. It is translated as CASSFQGTANEKLFF.

The V call is TRBV3-1 (or the pseudogene TRBV3-2), the J call TRBJ1-1; tentatively, D is TRBD1 (6 bases). Germline loops: CDR1 LGHDT, CDR2 YNNKEL (reference sequence). Between the trimmed V and J ends, which lost 0 bases and 11 bases, there was a span of 16 bases. This CDR3 comprises 14 residues. The CDR3 sequence is CASSQEGGGTGAFF. The CDR3 DNA is TGTGCCAGCAGCCAAGAGGGAGGGGGGACCGGGGCTTTCTTT.

This chain connects TRBV2 to TRBJ2-7; a possible D gene is TRBD2 (5 bases). The CDR3 runs to 15 residues. V lost 5 bases and J lost 0, with 14 bases in between. Per the germline V gene, CDR1 is SNHLY and CDR2 is FYNNEI. CDR3 DNA: TGTGCCAGCAGTCGCGACTATCGGAACTCCTACGAGCAGTACTTC. Protein: CASSRDYRNSYEQYF.

This rearrangement joins TRBV29-1 to TRBJ2-2; D is unclear. Germline V gives CDR1 SQVTM, CDR2 ANQGSEA. The CDR3 consists of 14 residues. V dropped 0 bases and J dropped 5 bases, with 10 bases sitting between them. The CDR3 is CSVEDQAGTGELFF. The CDR3 DNA reads TGCAGCGTTGAAGATCAGGCAGGAACCGGGGAGCTGTTTTTT.